This T cell receptor beta chain comes out of a study of cytomegalovirus exposure and HLA in healthy donors (dated by TCRdb to about 2017). Some background on the complete study: According to an earlier analysis of 550 to 750 of the donors, about 179 million T cells yielded over 90 million unique TCR beta sequences and about 300 Gb of sequence data. Approximately 300 gigabases of sequencing data and tens of millions of unique TCR sequences were included in an early release covering roughly 600 HLA-typed donors. Among the 398 genotyped donors, about 83% belonged to the genetic ancestry cluster associated with self-reported Caucasian donors. The study aimed to test whether cataloging public T cell receptors could reveal signatures of past pathogen exposure. The study used immunosequencing to profile the T cell repertoires of about 670 subjects and linked those repertoires to cytomegalovirus serostatus. Along with the approximately 620-subject first cohort, a separate validation cohort of more than 90 different subjects was used. High-throughput TCR immunosequencing, statistical association of individual TCRs with disease status, and machine learning were combined to predict cytomegalovirus infection status. A later analysis re-examined previously published TCR beta repertoires from roughly 650 donors and added high-resolution HLA genotyping to investigate patterns of TCR occurrence. The later analysis used no new phenotypic data to find candidate immune exposures, relying instead on TCR beta sequences and their occurrence across donors. An earlier analysis of roughly 600 of the donors used high-throughput TCR beta sequencing to judge whether each TCR beta V gene segment behaved as functional or pseudogenic. Donor age, sex, ethnicity and CMV serostatus were compiled alongside the repertoire data. Genome-wide SNP genotypes for about three fifths of the roughly 670 donors were used in a later genetic analysis, which treated that subset as a discovery cohort. Every discovery cohort repertoire had been produced on one sequencing platform. Both class I and class II loci were covered by HLA typing, at four-digit resolution. Typing coverage varied by locus: roughly 620-640 donors for A, B, C, DRB1 and DQB1; under 550 for DQA1; about 590 for DPA1; roughly 450 for DPB1. Because of strong linkage in the cohort, five DR-DQ haplotypes were treated as single units for association and clustering. On average, 235,054 unique TCR beta nucleotide sequences were sequenced per donor among roughly 430 genotyped donors of the cohort, with roughly a sixth of those sequences being non-productive.

Summary of the overall study and its limitations: A few of the identified cytomegalovirus-associated TCR beta chains were confirmed in vitro to be specific for cytomegalovirus antigens. The earlier analysis of fewer than 750 of the donors excluded some 15 rarely observed V segments, including chromosome 9 orphons, because counts were too low. Most TCR sequences were seen in very few donors, while some public TCRs were found in many individuals. Correlated functional status among segregating V segments might be attributable to linkage disequilibrium, but an unknown experimental factor could not be ruled out. The authors suggested that the approach could potentially be extended to other disease states and immunological phenotypes. Because some donors lacked HLA typing at each locus, the association tests relied only on the typed subset. In an earlier analysis of fewer than 750 of the donors, most TCR beta V segments were observed in productive rearrangements about 87% or about 30% of the time, broadly matching IMGT annotations. Some IMGT-functional V segments, including TRBV6-2 and TRBV6-3, could not be told apart with the 87-base-pair reads, so those segments were excluded. Compared with equally common non-associated chains, HLA-associated TCR beta chains in a later analysis were more clonally expanded and had lower generation probabilities. A further reported finding was that TCR beta sequences accurately predicted the HLA-A and HLA-B alleles for most subjects in the first cohort. In a later analysis, about 16,000 TCR beta sequences were associated with specific HLA alleles at a false discovery rate of 0.05. V-gene and J-gene trimming of TCR beta chains was associated with a missense DCLRE1C variant in a later genetic analysis, and the association was replicated in an independent cohort. According to a later analysis, TCR association rates differed among HLA loci, with DRB1 alleles showing the most associated TCRs and HLA-C alleles showing the fewest. For the cohort, immune exposure information was limited to CMV serostatus. A later analysis reported that several top co-occurrence clusters appeared linked to parvovirus B19, influenza, CMV and Epstein-Barr virus. Cytomegalovirus status was reported to be diagnosed by the classifier with high specificity and sensitivity in both the original and validation cohorts. The study listed 164 TCR beta chains as associated with cytomegalovirus. According to a later analysis, most CMV-associated TCR beta chains appeared to be HLA-restricted, and the HLA associations seemed to be driven largely by CMV exposure. The sequencing pipeline was judged likely to have produced a cluster of highly shared sequence variants as a technical artifact. The cohort was sequenced for TCR beta chains only, and without alpha or paired-chain data the features that could be detected were limited. In a later genetic analysis, fewer N-insertions in productive TCRs were reported among donors in an Asian-associated ancestry cluster than the roughly 700-donor mean. Roughly uniform sequencing depth across donors was assumed in presence/absence analyses, although this assumption may not hold. Strong co-occurrence of HLA alleles, especially DR and DQ, made assigning TCR associations to individual alleles difficult.

The library came from the immunoSEQ multiplex PCR assay. For the multiplex PCR, a mixture combining 60 forward primers for TCR Vbeta segments and 13 reverse primers for TCR Jbeta segments was used. Amplification of the CDR3 region of rearranged TCR beta genes was performed with a multiplex PCR assay on genomic DNA. Amplified TCR beta libraries were sequenced as 87-base-pair reads on the Illumina HiSeq System. As for the original processing: In a later analysis, 80 million or so unique TCR beta chains were counted across the approximately 640 repertoires, and around 11 million of these chains were shared by at least two donors. To remove PCR and sequencing errors, raw reads were error-corrected and collapsed into unique sequences using a nearest-neighbor algorithm that merged closely related sequences. V, D and J gene segments were assigned by aligning CDR3 sequences to IMGT reference sequences. Each retained sequence needed at least a six-nucleotide match to both a V gene segment and a J gene segment. A rearrangement was called productive if the CDR3 had no stop codons and remained in frame with V and J, and every other rearrangement was called non-productive. CDR3 was defined according to IMGT convention as the region running from the second conserved V-encoded cysteine to the conserved J-encoded phenylalanine. Sequences without an unambiguous match to a single V gene segment were excluded from the earlier analysis of almost 600 of the donors. In an earlier analysis of some 590 of the donors, a V segment was called functional when productive rearrangements were above 56.7%, and segregating when the standard deviation between donors exceeded 5%. A statistical classification framework was built to diagnose cytomegalovirus status from the catalog of TCR beta chain sequences. A later analysis assigned V and J genes by comparing TCR nucleotide sequences with IMGT/GENE-DB human TR gene sequences. Using the TCRdist pipeline, a later analysis assigned CDR3 sequences along with most-parsimonious VDJ recombination scenarios. A later analysis defined each TCR beta chain by its CDR3 amino acid sequence plus V-gene family, and excluded reads lacking a unique V-gene family. In a later analysis, 450 to 600 highly shared, low-generation-probability nucleotide sequences were removed to address suspected cross-contamination and a sequencing artifact. A later analysis calculated a clonal expansion index for each public chain from normalized within-repertoire ranks of inferred template counts. Generation probabilities in a later analysis came from a VDJ recombination model fitted to out-of-frame rearrangements, and those results were checked against IGoR. In a later analysis, TCR-TCR, TCR-HLA and TCR-CMV co-occurrence was scored with hypergeometric tests, and a repertoire-size bias correction was applied to TCR pairs. False discovery rates were estimated in a later analysis by permuting HLA or CMV assignments 20 times. In a later analysis, co-occurring TCRs were grouped using DBSCAN, and TCRdist sequence similarity was added for clustering within HLA-allele-positive subsets. Repertoires with fewer than 30,000 or more than 120,000 public chains, plus five repertoires with anomalous nucleotide sharing, were excluded from co-occurrence clustering. What TCRdb holds here is the immuneACCESS table cut down to in-frame rearrangements. Part of the clones is not present; checked against another copy, under half of the missing clones reflect an unresolved V gene, and the others are unexplained. V and J calls and clone size are as listed in that table; D and trimming were resolved from the DNA. Here the sample has more than 100,000 clones; 80% occur a single time. The top ten hold 8% to 9% of the sample.

The sample holds a few counts of this clone. This clone's antigen is unknown. No clone much larger than this one lies a single base away; base qualities are absent. In total, fewer than 750 healthy bone marrow donors made up the cohort. Cohort members were all nominally healthy when sampled, although unrecorded immune exposures were likely present. The donor was CMV seropositive and belonged to the group of 250 to 300 seropositive cohort members. Every donor gave a peripheral blood sample, and the peripheral blood mononuclear cells from that sample were used for TCR beta sequencing. The Qiagen DNeasy Blood Extraction Kit was used to extract genomic DNA from the blood cell samples. V loses 0 bases of germline sequence and J loses 1 base, and the interval between the two ends is 9 bases. The CDR1 and CDR2 encoded by the germline V gene are SGHVS and FNYEAQ. Including the terminal cysteine and phenylalanine, the CDR3 comprises 15 residues. The read is trimmed to its CDR3 DNA, 45 bases read in frame from base 1.

This sequence originates from a female donor in good health and CMV-seropositive. The V and J segments used are TRBV7-6 and TRBJ1-1, with the D gene not clear enough to name. Sequencing was done on a sample of PBMCs. CDR3 loop: CASSLAGTKNTEAFF. The DNA is as follows: TGTGCCAGCAGCTTAGCGGGCACGAAGAACACTGAAGCTTTCTTT.